These 29 T cell receptor beta chains came from one sample sequenced in a study of shared clonotypes between healthy human individuals. This table comes from immunoSEQ multiplex PCR, and its TCRdb copy is limited to in-frame clones, with some not included. Of about 1 million clones in the sample, roughly 70% were seen once. Sequencing was done on a sample of memory CD4+ T cells sorted from blood. Documented subset: CD45RA-negative fraction. The receptors originated from a man younger than 35 in good health.

The chain uses TRBV28 and TRBJ1-2; D is undetermined. Per the germline V gene, CDR1 is MDHEN and CDR2 is SYDVKM. Trimming shortened V by 4 bases and J by 0 bases, and 9 bases separated the two germline ends. The CDR3 has 14 amino acids. CDR3 sequence (DNA): TGTGCCAGCAGTTCCTACAGATCTAACTATGGCTACACCTTC. Translating it yields CASSSYRSNYGYTF.

This chain links TRBV11-2 with TRBJ2-7; the D gene is possibly TRBD2 (6 bases). V dropped 0 bases and J dropped 3 bases, with 15 bases sitting between them. Germline assignment: CDR1 SGHAT and CDR2 FQNNGV. The CDR3 consists of 16 residues. The CDR3 region is CASSLDLTSNGYEQYF. CDR3 in DNA: TGTGCCAGCAGCTTAGATCTAACTAGCAACGGCTACGAGCAGTACTTC.

This rearrangement joins TRBV5-6 to TRBJ1-4; no reliable D call. This CDR3 is built from 16 residues. The V gene's germline CDR1 is SGHDT and CDR2 YYEEEE. V dropped 5 bases and J dropped 1 base, with 15 bases sitting between them. The CDR3 DNA sequence: TGTGCCAGCAGTCAAGGATCAGTCAAAACTAATGAAAAACTGTTTTTT. Amino acids: CASSQGSVKTNEKLFF. Filled out from reference TRBV5-6 and TRBJ1-4, the complete variable domain reads DAGVTQSPTHLIKTRGQQVTLRCSPKSGHDTVSWYQQALGQGPQFIFQYYEEEERQRGNFPDRFSGHQFPNYSSELNVNALLLGDSALYLCASSQGSVKTNEKLFFGSGTQLSVL.

This clone occurred a few times. V gene TRBV9 combines with J gene TRBJ1-1, with 12 bases that match TRBD1. The germline V gene encodes CDR1 SGDLS and CDR2 YYNGEE. J lost 4 bases, V lost 4 bases, and 5 bases had no gene match. The CDR3 extends over 15 amino acids. For the CDR3, the DNA is TGTGCCAGCAGCCTCCAGGGACAGGGGGCCACTGAAGCTTTCTTT. Amino acid sequence: CASSLQGQGATEAFF.

The rearrangement uses TRBV15 and TRBJ1-1; perhaps TRBD1 as D (5 bases). From germline, CDR1 is LNHNV and CDR2 YYDKDF (reference sequence). The CDR3 loop spans 16 amino acids. V dropped 1 base and J dropped 1 base, with 13 bases sitting between them. The CDR3 nucleotides read TGTGCCACCAGCAGAGTCTGGGACCGAAAGAACACTGAAGCTTTCTTT. Translating gives CATSRVWDRKNTEAFF.

A few counts support this clone. The rearrangement links TRBV30 to TRBJ2-7, with 10 nucleotides matching TRBD2. In germline, CDR1 is GTSNPN, CDR2 SVGIG (reference sequence). The CDR3 has 14 amino acids. J was trimmed by 3 bases and V by 3 bases; bases with no gene match: 5. This chain's CDR3 is CAWRGLAANYEQYF. CDR3 sequence (DNA): TGTGCCTGGAGAGGACTAGCGGCCAACTACGAGCAGTACTTC.

The CDR3 nucleotides are TGTGCCAGCAGCCTAAGCGATACCCCCTACAATGAGCAGTTCTTC. Translating it yields CASSLSDTPYNEQFF. V and J are TRBV11-2 and TRBJ2-1; D remains unclear. There are 15 residues in the CDR3. Germline-derived CDR1 and CDR2 are SGHAT and FQNNGV. Trimming removed 5 bases at V and 2 bases at J, with 13 bases between.

The V call is TRBV6-1, the J call TRBJ1-1; unclear D gene. Germline lookup yields CDR1 MNHNS and CDR2 SASEGT. CDR3 length: 12 residues. Trimming pared 6 bases from V and 0 bases from J, leaving 5 bases between. CDR3 in DNA: TGTGCCAGCAGACAGTTGAACACTGAAGCTTTCTTT. It translates to CASRQLNTEAFF.

The sample holds a few counts of this clone. This sequence joins TRBV7-2 and TRBJ2-1, with D perhaps TRBD1 or TRBD2 (5 bases each). CDR1 SGHTA and CDR2 FQGNSA come from the germline V gene. CDR3 size: 16 residues. V shed 5 bases and J shed 6 bases, with 20 bases lying between them. DNA of the CDR3: TGTGCCAGCAGCACTAGAGGCTTGACAAGGGGCAATGAGCAGTTCTTC. This translates into CASSTRGLTRGNEQFF.

V is TRBV28 and J is TRBJ1-2, with 9 bases lining up with TRBD1. CDR1 and CDR2 (germline): MDHEN, SYDVKM. CDR3 length equals 14 residues. V lost 6 bases and J lost 2; bases outside the gene matches: 4. The CDR3 DNA reads as TGTGCCAGCAGCACCGGGACAGGGAACTATGGCTACACCTTC. It specifies CASSTGTGNYGYTF.

The rearrangement joins TRBV18 to TRBJ1-3; no firm D call. V lost 3 bases, J lost 0 bases, and 12 bases lay in between. The CDR3 has 16 amino acids. Germline V gene sequence: CDR1 KGHSH, CDR2 LQKENI. CDR3 coding DNA: TGTGCCAGCTCACCCTCCCCGCCATCCTCTGGAAACACCATATATTTT. It is translated as CASSPSPPSSGNTIYF.

The chain employs TRBV28 and TRBJ1-1; D ambiguous. V lost 2 bases to trimming and J lost 5 bases, with 9 bases between them. The CDR3 has 13 residues. In germline, CDR1 is MDHEN, CDR2 SYDVKM. CDR3 amino acids: CASSLREGTEAFF. DNA for the CDR3: TGTGCCAGCAGTTTAAGAGAGGGAACTGAAGCTTTCTTT.

J is TRBJ2-7 and V is TRBV7-9; D not certain. The germline V gene has CDR1 SEHNR and CDR2 FQNEAQ (reference sequence). The CDR3 is 16 residues long. The V gene lost 2 bases and the J gene lost 2 bases, with 16 bases spanning the gap. CDR3 sequence (DNA): TGTGCCAGCAGCTTATTAGGTACGGGTCGAACCTACGAGCAGTACTTC. Amino acids: CASSLLGTGRTYEQYF. The full variable domain, in which reference TRBV7-9 and TRBJ2-7 provide the parts outside the CDR3, is DTGVSQNPRHKITKRGQNVTFRCDPISEHNRLYWYRQTLGQGPEFLTYFQNEAQLEKSRLLSDRFSAERPKGSFSTLEIQRTEQGDSAMYLCASSLLGTGRTYEQYFGPGTRLTVT.

The chain combines TRBV10-3 with TRBJ2-1, with TRBD1 identical over 7 bases. The trim removed 7 bases at V and 5 bases at J, leaving 8 bases unmatched. CDR3 length: 14 amino acids. Germline CDR1 reads ENHRY; CDR2 reads SYGVKD. The CDR3 spells CAITRGIRNNEQFF. CDR3 DNA: TGTGCCATCACCAGGGGGATACGAAACAATGAGCAGTTCTTC.

The chain has TRBV25-1 and TRBJ2-5; 9 bases are a match to TRBD1. The germline V gene has CDR1 MGHDK and CDR2 SYGVNS. V dropped 3 bases and J dropped 1; count of bases not matched to a gene: 6. CDR3 length: 16 amino acids. DNA of the CDR3: TGTGCCAGCAGTGACAAGACAGGGGGGATCCAAGAGACCCAGTACTTC. This sequence encodes CASSDKTGGIQETQYF.

V and J are TRBV28 and TRBJ1-1, with D maybe TRBD1 (6 bases). Trimming pared 2 bases from V and 6 bases from J, leaving 16 bases between. Germline values: CDR1 MDHEN, CDR2 SYDVKM. The CDR3 loop spans 15 amino acids. The CDR3 loop is CASSLRQGQRAEAFF. Written as DNA, the CDR3 is TGTGCCAGCAGTTTACGGCAGGGGCAACGCGCTGAAGCTTTCTTT.

The chain uses TRBV19 and TRBJ1-6, with TRBD1 matching 8 bases. Germline V gives CDR1 LNHDA, CDR2 SQIVND (reference sequence). The V segment lost 4 bases and the J segment 7 bases; nucleotides outside the gene matches: 6. The length of the CDR3 is 15 residues. The CDR3 region has the DNA TGTGCCAGTAGTAAGGACAGGGCTTTGAATTCACCCCTCCACTTT. Encoded protein: CASSKDRALNSPLHF.

This clone appeared a few times. The J gene is TRBJ2-3, the V gene TRBV19; D call uncertain. The germline V gene encodes CDR1 LNHDA and CDR2 SQIVND (reference sequence). This CDR3 is 15 amino acids long. V shed 1 base and J shed 5 bases, with 13 bases lying between them. The CDR3, as DNA: TGTGCCAGTAGTATAGGGAGCGTTGGTAGAGATACGCAGTATTTT. Its translation is CASSIGSVGRDTQYF.

The chain recombines TRBV30 with TRBJ2-1; D is tentatively TRBD1 or TRBD2 (6 bases each). This CDR3 comprises 15 residues. Germline CDR1 reads GTSNPN; CDR2 reads SVGIG (reference sequence). Trimming shortened V by 0 bases and J by 0 bases, and 9 bases separated the two germline ends. The CDR3 DNA is TGTGCCTGGAGTGTCCCGGGGGCCTCCTACAATGAGCAGTTCTTC. It yields the protein CAWSVPGASYNEQFF.

The rearrangement links TRBV25-1 to TRBJ1-3; D gene unclear. Germline CDR1 reads MGHDK; CDR2 reads SYGVNS. Trimming removed 5 bases at V and 4 bases at J, with 9 bases between. The CDR3 runs to 13 residues. CDR3 in amino acids: CASSPSGGNTIYF. CDR3 bases: TGTGCCAGCAGTCCCTCCGGGGGAAACACCATATATTTT.

The table lists this clone with a few counts. V usage is TRBV19 and J usage is TRBJ1-5; D unclear. Germline CDR1 reads LNHDA; CDR2 reads SQIVND (reference sequence). The V end was cut by 1 base, the J end by 0 bases, with 13 bases between. The CDR3 totals 17 residues. CDR3 protein: CASSIVPGTISNQPQHF. The CDR3 DNA reads as TGTGCCAGTAGTATAGTCCCGGGTACCATTAGCAATCAGCCCCAGCATTTT. Full variable domain (rest looked up from reference TRBV19 and TRBJ1-5): DGGITQSPKYLFRKEGQNVTLSCEQNLNHDAMYWYRQDPGQGLRLIYYSQIVNDFQKGDIAEGYSVSREKKESFPLTVTSAQKNPTAFYLCASSIVPGTISNQPQHFGDGTRLSIL.

The CDR3 sequence: CAISDQQNEKLFF. As DNA, the CDR3 is TGTGCCATCAGTGACCAGCAGAATGAAAAACTGTTTTTT. This chain links TRBV10-3 with TRBJ1-4; D not certain. The CDR3 is made up of 13 amino acids. The germline V gene encodes CDR1 ENHRY and CDR2 SYGVKD. The V and J ends lost 3 bases and 5 bases respectively, with 7 bases between them.

The J gene is TRBJ2-7, the V gene TRBV7-8, with 7 bases that match TRBD2. Germline V CDR1 and CDR2: SGHVS, FQNEAQ. The CDR3 spans 16 residues. The V gene end was trimmed by 5 bases and the J gene end by 2 bases; junction bases not matched to a gene: 12. The CDR3 DNA is TGTGCCAGCAGCCACATAAGACAGCGGGGCACCTACGAGCAGTACTTC. Translating it yields CASSHIRQRGTYEQYF.

Concerning this clone itself: Other DNA sequences from this sample encode an identical CDR3 as well. The V and J genes are TRBV11-3 and TRBJ1-6; tentatively, D is TRBD1 (6 bases). Trimming stripped 1 base from V and 10 bases from J, with 11 bases between. Germline V lookup: CDR1 SGHNT, CDR2 YENEEA. The CDR3 length is 14 residues. CDR3 sequence: CASSLGAGDSPLHF. CDR3 nucleotide sequence: TGTGCCAGCAGCTTAGGTGCAGGGGACTCACCCCTCCACTTT.

About this clone itself: The sample holds other DNA sequences that translate to the same CDR3. This chain connects TRBV2 to TRBJ1-1; 12 bases are a match to TRBD1. Germline V gene lookup returns CDR1 SNHLY and CDR2 FYNNEI. This CDR3 comprises 14 residues. The V gene end was trimmed by 6 bases and the J gene end by 2 bases; junction bases not matched to a gene: 1. The DNA of the CDR3 is TGTGCCAGCAGGGGACAGGGGGCAAACACTGAAGCTTTCTTT. As protein: CASRGQGANTEAFF.

This clone was recorded only once. CDR3 DNA: TGTGCCAGTAGTATCCAGAGCTCTGGAAACACCATATATTTT. This sequence encodes CASSIQSSGNTIYF. The genes are TRBV19 and TRBJ1-3; D is ambiguous. In germline, CDR1 is LNHDA, CDR2 SQIVND (reference sequence). The V and J ends lost 3 bases and 0 bases respectively, with 6 bases between them. The CDR3 extends over 14 amino acids.

The chain joins TRBV6-1 to TRBJ2-5; TRBD1 aligns across 9 bases. Trimming removed 1 base from V and 2 bases from J; junction bases left unmatched: 11. The CDR3 consists of 18 residues. Germline lookup yields CDR1 MNHNS and CDR2 SASEGT. The CDR3 sequence: CASSEGRWTGDLQETQYF. CDR3 in DNA: TGTGCCAGCAGTGAAGGGAGGTGGACAGGGGACCTACAAGAGACCCAGTACTTC.

This clone has more than one count but fewer than ten. This chain uses TRBV7-9 with TRBJ2-7; tentatively, D is TRBD1 (6 bases). Germline V gene lookup returns CDR1 SEHNR and CDR2 FQNEAQ (reference sequence). CDR3 length: 15 residues. V was shortened by 8 bases and J by 3 bases, with 20 bases between the two germline ends. DNA of the CDR3: TGTGCCAGCTCACCCAACAGGGTTGGGATCTACGAGCAGTACTTC. Its protein product is CASSPNRVGIYEQYF.

This chain joins TRBV5-6 and TRBJ1-2; 7 bases line up with TRBD1. Germline CDR1 is SGHDT and CDR2 is YYEEEE. The CDR3 loop spans 14 amino acids. After removal of 3 bases from V and 0 bases from J, the junction contained 2 bases not matched to a gene. CDR3 DNA: TGTGCCAGCAGCTCGGGACAGACTAACTATGGCTACACCTTC. Translation: CASSSGQTNYGYTF. The full variable domain, completed using reference TRBV5-6 and TRBJ1-2, is DAGVTQSPTHLIKTRGQQVTLRCSPKSGHDTVSWYQQALGQGPQFIFQYYEEEERQRGNFPDRFSGHQFPNYSSELNVNALLLGDSALYLCASSSGQTNYGYTFGSGTRLTVV.